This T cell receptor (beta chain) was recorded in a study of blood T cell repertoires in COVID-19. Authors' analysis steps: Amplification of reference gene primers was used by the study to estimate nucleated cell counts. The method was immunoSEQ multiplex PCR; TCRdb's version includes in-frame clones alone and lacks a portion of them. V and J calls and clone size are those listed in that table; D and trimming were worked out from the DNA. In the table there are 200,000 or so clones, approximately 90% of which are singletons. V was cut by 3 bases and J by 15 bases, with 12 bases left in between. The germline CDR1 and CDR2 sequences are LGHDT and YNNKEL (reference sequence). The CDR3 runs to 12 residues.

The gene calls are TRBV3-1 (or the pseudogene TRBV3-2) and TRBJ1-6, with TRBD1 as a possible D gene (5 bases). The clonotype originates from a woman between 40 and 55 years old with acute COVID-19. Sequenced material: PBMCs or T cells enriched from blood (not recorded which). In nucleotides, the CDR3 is TGTGCCAGCAGCCACGAGAAGGGACTCCTCCACTTT. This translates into CASSHEKGLLHF.